This TCR beta chain derives from a study of blood T cell repertoires in COVID-19. Profiled with immunoSEQ multiplex PCR; TCRdb holds only in-frame clones, not every one. The repertoire consists of under 200,000 clones, with 82% occurring once and the leading ten covering 11%. The V gene end was trimmed by 6 bases and the J gene end by 6 bases; junction bases not matched to a gene: 2. CDR3 length equals 13 residues. Germline CDR1 MNHEY, CDR2 SVGAGI. The sequence was collected from a man in his fifties or sixties who had recovered from COVID-19. The sequenced sample consisted of PBMCs or T cells enriched from blood (not recorded which). V and J are TRBV6-5 and TRBJ2-2, with 9 bases that match TRBD1. CDR3 loop: CASRGQGAGELFF. Written as DNA, the CDR3 is TGTGCCAGCAGGGGACAGGGCGCCGGGGAGCTGTTTTTT.